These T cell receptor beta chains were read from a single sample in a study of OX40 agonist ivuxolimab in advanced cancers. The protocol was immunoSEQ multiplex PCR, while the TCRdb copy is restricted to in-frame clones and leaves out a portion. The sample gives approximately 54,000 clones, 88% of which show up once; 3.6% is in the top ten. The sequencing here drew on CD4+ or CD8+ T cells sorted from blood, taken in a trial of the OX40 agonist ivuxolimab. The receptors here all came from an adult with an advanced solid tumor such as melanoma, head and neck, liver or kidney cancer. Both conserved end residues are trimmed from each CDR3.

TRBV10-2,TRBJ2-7,ASSDSRGGTGTYEQY
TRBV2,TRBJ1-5,ASRPQGAGQPQH
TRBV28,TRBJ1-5,ASSQTGQGQPQH
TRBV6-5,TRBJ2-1,ASSSQV
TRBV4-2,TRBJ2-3,ASSQDTSGGAVADTQY
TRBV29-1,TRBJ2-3,SVGVTDTQY
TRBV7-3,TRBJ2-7,ASSLTRLNEQY
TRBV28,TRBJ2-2,ASSSGLNTGELF
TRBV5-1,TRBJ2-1,ASNPTWGEQF
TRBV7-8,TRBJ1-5,ASSSLGGDAGNQPQH
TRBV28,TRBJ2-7,ASNRGALPVYEQY
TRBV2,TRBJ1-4,ASSDGPQNEKLF
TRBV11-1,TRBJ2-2,ASSLARGTANTGELF